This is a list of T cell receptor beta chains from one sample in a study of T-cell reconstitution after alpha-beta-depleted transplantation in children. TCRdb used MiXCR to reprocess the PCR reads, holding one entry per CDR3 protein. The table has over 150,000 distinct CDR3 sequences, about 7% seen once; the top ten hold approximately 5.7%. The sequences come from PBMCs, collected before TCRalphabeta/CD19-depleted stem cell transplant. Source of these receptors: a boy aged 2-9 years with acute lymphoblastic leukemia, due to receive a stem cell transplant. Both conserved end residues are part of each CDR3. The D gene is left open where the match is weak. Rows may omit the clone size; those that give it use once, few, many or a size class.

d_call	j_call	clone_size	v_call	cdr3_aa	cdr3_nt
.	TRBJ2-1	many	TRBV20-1	CSARGGGDSLNNEQFF	TGCAGTGCTAGGGGCGGCGGGGACAGCCTTAACAATGAGCAGTTCTTC
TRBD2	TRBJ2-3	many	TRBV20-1	CSASRSGEGTDTQYF	TGCAGTGCTAGCCGGTCCGGGGAGGGAACAGATACGCAGTATTTT
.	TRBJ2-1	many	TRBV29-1	CSVPGYNEQFF	TGCAGCGTTCCCGGGTACAATGAGCAGTTCTTC
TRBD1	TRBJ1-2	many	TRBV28	CASSNNRGSNYGYTF	TGTGCCAGCAGTAATAACAGGGGGTCGAACTATGGCTACACCTTC
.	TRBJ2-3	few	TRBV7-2	CASSLRVSAMPASDTQYF	TGTGCCAGCAGCTTAAGGGTATCGGCGATGCCGGCGTCAGATACGCAGTATTTT
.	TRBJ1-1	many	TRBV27	CASSSWGTEAFF	TGTGCCAGCAGTTCTTGGGGGACTGAAGCTTTCTTT
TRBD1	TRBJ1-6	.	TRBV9	CASSGGTGGISPLHF	TGTGCCAGCAGCGGAGGGACAGGGGGTATTTCACCCCTCCACTTT
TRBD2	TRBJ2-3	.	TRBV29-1	CSVESPSGRTHGQYF	TGCAGCGTTGAATCCCCTAGCGGGAGGACCCATGGGCAGTATTTT
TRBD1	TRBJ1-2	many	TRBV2	CASKGAGRGYGYTF	TGTGCCAGCAAGGGGGCAGGGCGAGGCTATGGCTACACCTTC
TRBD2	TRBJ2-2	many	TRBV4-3	CASSRRRLAGGPGTGELFF	TGCGCCAGCAGCCGGCGTAGGCTAGCGGGAGGGCCGGGCACCGGGGAGCTGTTTTTT
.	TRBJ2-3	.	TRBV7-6	CASSLFSGGNTDTQYF	TGTGCCAGCAGCTTATTTTCTGGGGGAAACACAGATACGCAGTATTTT
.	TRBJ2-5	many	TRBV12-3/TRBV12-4	CASSPLLGLETQYF	TGTGCCAGCAGCCCCCTCCTGGGATTAGAGACCCAGTACTTC
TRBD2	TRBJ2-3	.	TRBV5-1	CASSSQVGGGTDTQYF	TGCGCCAGCAGCTCCCAGGTCGGGGGGGGCACAGATACGCAGTATTTT
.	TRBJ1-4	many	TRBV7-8	CASSPGREANEKLFF	TGTGCCAGCAGCCCGGGGAGGGAAGCTAATGAAAAACTGTTTTTT
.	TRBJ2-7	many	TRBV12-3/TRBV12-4	CASSLALHEQYF	TGTGCCAGCAGTTTAGCGCTACACGAGCAGTACTTC
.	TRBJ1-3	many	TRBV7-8	CASSARRVGPGNTIYF	TGTGCCAGCAGCGCTCGTCGGGTGGGTCCTGGAAACACCATATATTTT
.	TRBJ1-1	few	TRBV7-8	CASSLGWQGLVGTEAFF	TGTGCCAGCAGCTTAGGGTGGCAGGGATTGGTTGGCACTGAAGCTTTCTTT
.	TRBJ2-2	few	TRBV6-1	CASSKRGERVGELFF	TGTGCCAGCAGCAAAAGGGGAGAAAGGGTCGGGGAGCTGTTTTTT
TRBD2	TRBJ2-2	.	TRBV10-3	CAISLGLASRTGELFF	TGTGCCATCAGTTTGGGACTAGCCTCGAGGACCGGGGAGCTGTTTTTT
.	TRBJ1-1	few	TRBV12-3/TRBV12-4	CASSFRGRMRVNTEAFF	TGTGCCAGCAGTTTCAGGGGCCGGATGAGGGTGAACACTGAAGCTTTCTTT
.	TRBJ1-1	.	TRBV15	CATSSAGVATEAFF	TGTGCCACCAGTTCGGCAGGGGTTGCCACTGAAGCTTTCTTT
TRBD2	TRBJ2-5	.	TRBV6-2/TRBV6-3	CASRLAGGETQYF	TGTGCCAGCAGGCTAGCGGGAGGAGAGACCCAGTACTTC
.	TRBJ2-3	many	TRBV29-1	CSVALTDTQYF	TGCAGCGTTGCCCTCACAGATACGCAGTATTTT
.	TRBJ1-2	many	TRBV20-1	CSASSGPFYGYTF	TGCAGTGCTAGTTCCGGGCCTTTCTATGGCTACACCTTC
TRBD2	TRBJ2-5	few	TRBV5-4	CASSLRLAAQETQYF	TGTGCCAGCAGCTTGCGGCTAGCGGCCCAAGAGACCCAGTACTTC
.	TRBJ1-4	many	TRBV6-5	CASSRGQSNEKLFF	TGTGCCAGCAGCCGAGGACAGTCGAATGAAAAACTGTTTTTT
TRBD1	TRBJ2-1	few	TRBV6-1	CASDGQANNEQFF	TGTGCCAGCGACGGACAGGCGAACAATGAGCAGTTCTTC
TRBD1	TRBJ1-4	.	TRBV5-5	CASSIGDRLNNEKLFF	TGTGCCAGCAGCATCGGGGACAGGCTCAATAATGAAAAACTGTTTTTT
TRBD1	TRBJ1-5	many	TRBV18	CASSPGQGAQQPQHF	TGTGCCAGCTCACCTGGACAGGGGGCACAGCAGCCCCAGCATTTT
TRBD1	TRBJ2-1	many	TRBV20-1	CSASGDSLYNEQFF	TGCAGTGCTTCCGGGGACAGCCTTTACAATGAGCAGTTCTTC
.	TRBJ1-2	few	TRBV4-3	CASSQVHLGGYTF	TGCGCCAGCAGCCAAGTACATCTGGGTGGCTACACCTTC
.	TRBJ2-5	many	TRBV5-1	CASRSWVQETQYF	TGCGCCAGCAGATCATGGGTCCAAGAGACCCAGTACTTC
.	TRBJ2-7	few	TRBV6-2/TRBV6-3	CASSPNIGEQYF	TGTGCCAGCAGTCCAAACATCGGGGAGCAGTACTTC
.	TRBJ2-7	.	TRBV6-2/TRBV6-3	CASRQSGKNEQYF	TGTGCCAGCAGACAGTCAGGGAAAAACGAGCAGTACTTC
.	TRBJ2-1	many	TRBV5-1	CASSLSASNEQFF	TGCGCCAGCAGCTTGTCCGCAAGCAATGAGCAGTTCTTC
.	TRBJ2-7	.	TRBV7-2	CASSLAEGSSSYEQYF	TGTGCCAGCAGCTTAGCGGAGGGGAGCTCTTCCTACGAGCAGTACTTC
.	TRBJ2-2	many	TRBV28	CASSLEREYQELFF	TGTGCCAGCAGTTTAGAGAGAGAATATCAGGAGCTGTTTTTT
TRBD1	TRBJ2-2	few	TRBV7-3	CASSTRTGGNRELFF	TGTGCCAGCAGCACAAGGACAGGGGGGAACCGGGAGCTGTTTTTT
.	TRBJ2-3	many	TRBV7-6	CASSLNPTDTQYF	TGTGCCAGCAGCTTAAATCCGACAGATACGCAGTATTTT
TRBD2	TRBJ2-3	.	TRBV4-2	CASSLGGEDTQYF	TGTGCCAGCAGCCTGGGGGGGGAGGATACGCAGTATTTT